These T cell receptor beta chains were read from a single sample in a study of Ad26.COV2.S vaccination and SARS-CoV-2 variants. Clones were sequenced by immunoSEQ multiplex PCR, and TCRdb holds only the in-frame ones, with some missing. The table lists 350,000 to 450,000 clones, 80% to 90% of them singletons. This material consisted of peripheral blood, taken in a trial of Ad26.COV2.S vaccine versus placebo. These TCRs come from a person between 18 and 65 years old who received the Ad26.COV2.S COVID-19 vaccine or a placebo. Both conserved end residues are part of each CDR3. A D gene is named only where the DNA matches it firmly. The size of a clone is reported for some rows only, either as once, few or many, or as a class for expanded clones.

>once|TRBJ2-7|NA|TRBV6-2/TRBV6-3
CASSRGTLGSYEQYF
TGTGCCAGCAGCCGCGGGACTCTAGGCTCCTACGAGCAGTACTTC
>NA|TRBJ2-5|NA|TRBV5-8
CASSSGIQTQYF
TGTGCCAGCAGCTCAGGGATTCAGACCCAGTACTTC
>few|TRBJ1-1|NA|TRBV10-1
CASSEEIHTEAFF
TGCGCCAGCAGTGAGGAGATACACACTGAAGCTTTCTTT
>NA|TRBJ1-1|NA|TRBV14
CASSQATGSGAFF
TGTGCCAGCAGCCAAGCTACGGGAAGTGGGGCTTTCTTT
>NA|TRBJ2-5|NA|TRBV21-1
CASSKGAGGQETQYF
TGTGCCAGCAGCAAGGGAGCGGGAGGCCAAGAGACCCAGTACTTC
>once|TRBJ2-7|NA|TRBV28
CASSLTGVTYEQYF
TGTGCCAGCAGTTTGACAGGCGTAACCTACGAGCAGTACTTC
>NA|TRBJ2-7|NA|TRBV5-8
CASSLRQVLSYEQYF
TGTGCCAGCAGCTTGAGGCAGGTATTATCCTACGAGCAGTACTTC
>NA|TRBJ1-2|TRBD1|TRBV3-1/TRBV3-2
CASSQDIQGANYGYTF
TGTGCCAGCAGCCAAGATATCCAGGGGGCCAACTATGGCTACACCTTC
>NA|TRBJ2-5|NA|TRBV5-1
CASSSGLGETQYF
TGCGCCAGCAGCTCGGGACTCGGGGAGACCCAGTACTTC
>NA|TRBJ1-1|NA|TRBV18
CASSHAANTEAFF
TGTGCCAGCTCACATGCGGCGAACACTGAAGCTTTCTTT
>once|TRBJ2-6|TRBD1|TRBV6-4
CASSDTDRGTGANVLTF
TGTGCCAGCAGTGACACGGACAGGGGAACCGGGGCCAACGTCCTGACTTTC
>NA|TRBJ2-7|TRBD2|TRBV7-8
CASSFAGLAGHREQYF
TGTGCCAGCAGCTTTGCCGGACTAGCGGGTCATCGCGAGCAGTACTTC
>NA|TRBJ2-7|NA|TRBV19
CASSIGEGQSYEQYF
TGTGCCAGTAGTATCGGAGAGGGGCAGTCCTACGAGCAGTACTTC
>NA|TRBJ2-1|TRBD1|TRBV13
CASSLGQGDYEQFF
TGTGCCAGCAGCTTAGGCCAGGGGGATTATGAGCAGTTCTTC
>NA|TRBJ2-1|NA|TRBV28
CASSFPQGKGYYNEQFF
TGTGCCAGCAGTTTTCCACAGGGAAAGGGGTACTACAATGAGCAGTTCTTC